These 10 T cell receptor beta chains were all obtained from the same sample, sequenced in a study of T cells expressing NK-cell markers. From its re-call of the 5' RACE reads, TCRdb lists each CDR3 protein once, without DNA. The sample data list about 190,000 distinct CDR3 sequences. Input material: blood T cells: a sorted CD56 or NKG2C T cell subset, CD4+ or CD8+ T cells, or bulk PBMC T cells (not recorded which). These receptors were taken from a man aged 18 to 69 in good health.

The CDR3 loop is CASSPRNRGGTLNEQFF. The chain carries TRBV13 and TRBJ2-1; TCRdb's D call, TRBD1, is unchecked because there is no DNA. Germline V lookup: CDR1 PRHDT, CDR2 FYEKMQ (reference sequence). This CDR3 is built from 17 residues.

The V and J genes are TRBV3-1 and TRBJ2-5; TCRdb picks TRBD1, but there is no DNA to check that call. The CDR3 totals 16 residues. Per the germline V gene, CDR1 is LGHDT and CDR2 is YNNKEL (reference sequence). CDR3: CASSQDGAPHLETQYF.

CDR3 sequence: CASSQYQETQYF. This chain uses TRBV12-3 or TRBV12-4 with TRBJ2-5. The CDR3 has 12 residues.

The rearrangement joins TRBV15 to TRBJ2-1. Looked up from germline, CDR1 is LNHNV and CDR2 is YYDKDF (reference sequence). This CDR3 is built from 15 residues. CDR3 region: CATSRASTDYNEQFF.

The chain combines TRBV9 with TRBJ2-1; TCRdb proposes TRBD1, but this gene call is untestable without DNA. Germline CDR1 reads SGDLS; CDR2 reads YYNGEE. The CDR3 contains 13 residues. The CDR3 loop is CASSSLGGREQFF.

CDR3 amino acids: CASSYAAGQLMNTEAFF. The chain employs TRBV6-5 and TRBJ1-1. Germline V lookup: CDR1 MNHEY, CDR2 SVGAGI. This CDR3 has 17 amino acids.

The rearrangement joins TRBV3-1 to TRBJ2-7; the TCRdb call, TRBD1, lacks DNA for checking. The CDR3 sequence is 14 residues long. In germline, CDR1 is LGHDT, CDR2 YNNKEL (reference sequence). CDR3 sequence reads: CASSPGVMGYEQYF.

The chain is built from TRBV15 and TRBJ2-1; the D call of TRBD2 rests on TCRdb alone, since no DNA is present to check it. Looked up from germline, CDR1 is LNHNV and CDR2 is YYDKDF (reference sequence). This CDR3 spans 16 amino acids. The CDR3: CATSLTGATKGGEQFF.

The chain employs TRBV2 and TRBJ2-1; TCRdb outputs TRBD1, but without DNA this stays unchecked. This CDR3 comprises 14 residues. The germline V gene encodes CDR1 SNHLY and CDR2 FYNNEI. CDR3: CASSGGFSYNEQFF. Supplemented by reference TRBV2 and TRBJ2-1, the full variable domain reads EPEVTQTPSHQVTQMGQEVILRCVPISNHLYFYWYRQILGQKVEFLVSFYNNEISEKSEIFDDQFSVERPDGSNFTLKIRSTKLEDSAMYFCASSGGFSYNEQFFGPGTRLTVL.

V gene TRBV6-4 combines with J gene TRBJ2-3; TCRdb indicates TRBD2, and absent DNA this call remains unverified. The CDR3 extends over 17 amino acids. Germline-derived CDR1 and CDR2 are MRHNA and SNTAGT. The CDR3 sequence: CASSDSTLAGGADTQYF.